The 26 T cell receptor beta chains given below trace back to one sample, sequenced in a study of chemoradiotherapy in HPV16-positive cancers. The repertoire was sequenced with immunoSEQ multiplex PCR; TCRdb's copy has only in-frame clones and lacks some. Found here are roughly 8,800 clones, roughly 70% of them singletons; the top ten hold about 9.4%. Sequencing was performed on tumor tissue, taken from a patient who underwent chemoradiotherapy. The source is a human donor with HPV-associated anogenital cancer.

This chain joins TRBV10-2 and TRBJ2-7; D is possibly TRBD2 (6 bases). Per germline, CDR1 WSHSY and CDR2 SAAADI. The V gene lost 6 bases and the J gene lost 4 bases, with 19 bases spanning the gap. This CDR3 region has 15 residues. This chain's CDR3 is CASSLDQGRWYEQYF. Here the CDR3 DNA reads TGCGCCAGCAGCCTCGACCAAGGGAGGTGGTACGAGCAGTACTTC.

CDR3 loop: CASSSWTDYGYTF. The CDR3 DNA sequence: TGTGCCAGCAGCTCCTGGACGGACTATGGCTACACCTTC. V is TRBV5-6 and J is TRBJ1-2; D is unresolved. The CDR3 has 13 residues. CDR1 is SGHDT, CDR2 YYEEEE, per germline. V lost 3 bases, J lost 3 bases, and 9 bases lay in between.

The chain recombines TRBV30 with TRBJ1-2; TRBD1 agrees at 8 bases. The CDR3 spans 17 residues. Germline lookup yields CDR1 GTSNPN and CDR2 SVGIG (reference sequence). J gave up 5 bases and V 1 base, and 15 bases lay outside the gene matches. CDR3 DNA: TGTGCCTGGAGTGGTATCCGTTCAGGGGGCCTGGGGTATGGCTACACCTTC. Amino acid sequence: CAWSGIRSGGLGYGYTF.

The chain uses TRBV7-9 and TRBJ2-2, with D perhaps TRBD2 (5 bases). The CDR3 contains 14 residues. CDR1 is SEHNR, CDR2 FQNEAQ, per germline (reference sequence). The ends were cut back, 5 bases at V and 1 base at J, with 8 bases in the middle. The CDR3, as DNA: TGTGCCAGCAGCAGCGGCCTGAACACCGGGGAGCTGTTTTTT. Protein sequence: CASSSGLNTGELFF.

This rearrangement joins TRBV19 to TRBJ2-7; D is unclear. V lost 9 bases, J lost 5 bases, and 20 bases lay in between. The CDR3 loop spans 14 amino acids. The germline CDR1 and CDR2 sequences are LNHDA and SQIVND (reference sequence). The CDR3 bases are TGTGCCAGCGCCGTACGACCAGAGGACCACGAGCAGTACTTC. It encodes CASAVRPEDHEQYF.

This chain uses TRBV27 with TRBJ2-1; D gene uncertain. The CDR3 has 13 residues. CDR1 MNHEY and CDR2 SMNVEV come from the germline V gene (reference sequence). The ends were cut back, 4 bases at V and 7 bases at J, with 11 bases in the middle. The CDR3 bases are TGTGCCAGCAGTTCTGGTTCGGTAAATGAGCAGTTCTTC. It codes for CASSSGSVNEQFF.

This sequence joins TRBV11-3 and TRBJ2-1; 11 bases agree with TRBD1. The CDR3 consists of 16 residues. Germline V lookup: CDR1 SGHNT, CDR2 YENEEA. J gave up 1 base and V 5 bases, and 4 bases lay outside the gene matches. The CDR3: CASSAGTGGSYNEQFF. The DNA for the CDR3 is TGTGCCAGCAGCGCCGGGACAGGGGGATCCTACAATGAGCAGTTCTTC.

The rearrangement uses TRBV5-1 and TRBJ2-3; possibly TRBD1 for D (6 bases). Germline CDR1 reads SGHRS; CDR2 reads YFSETQ. Deletions cut 7 bases from V and 2 bases from J, with 14 bases between. The CDR3 sequence is 14 residues long. CDR3 residues: CASGDGQSTDTQYF. CDR3 bases: TGCGCCAGCGGCGATGGACAGTCCACAGATACGCAGTATTTT.

The gene calls are TRBV7-3 and TRBJ2-7; 8 bases align to TRBD2. V was clipped by 0 bases and J by 5 bases; unmatched bases: 15. Looked up from germline, CDR1 is SGHTA and CDR2 is FQGTGA. The CDR3 extends over 18 amino acids. CDR3 loop: CASSLTARGSGVRNEQYF. CDR3 DNA sequence: TGTGCCAGCAGCTTAACGGCTCGGGGTAGCGGGGTGAGGAACGAGCAGTACTTC.

This clone was detected only a few times. The gene calls are TRBV29-1 and TRBJ2-5, with 10 nucleotides matching TRBD1. The CDR3 length is 15 residues. Germline V gene sequence: CDR1 SQVTM, CDR2 ANQGSEA. With 4 bases clipped from V and 4 bases from J, the junction kept 9 bases outside the gene matches. This CDR3 is CSVAIPGQGTETQYF. Written as DNA, the CDR3 is TGCAGCGTTGCTATCCCGGGACAGGGGACAGAGACCCAGTACTTC.

This chain connects TRBV19 to TRBJ1-2, with D maybe TRBD1 (5 bases). Germline CDR1 reads LNHDA; CDR2 reads SQIVND (reference sequence). The CDR3 loop spans 15 amino acids. V was cut by 1 base and J by 0 bases, with 9 bases left in between. CDR3 DNA sequence: TGTGCCAGTAGTATAGGAGGCAGGGCTAACTATGGCTACACCTTC. This encodes CASSIGGRANYGYTF. Drawing the rest from reference TRBV19 and TRBJ1-2, the complete variable domain is DGGITQSPKYLFRKEGQNVTLSCEQNLNHDAMYWYRQDPGQGLRLIYYSQIVNDFQKGDIAEGYSVSREKKESFPLTVTSAQKNPTAFYLCASSIGGRANYGYTFGSGTRLTVV.

The V gene is TRBV28, the J gene TRBJ2-7; D gene uncertain. V was clipped by 5 bases and J by 9 bases, with 20 bases between them. There are 14 residues in the CDR3. Germline V gene data show CDR1 as MDHEN and CDR2 as SYDVKM. The CDR3 DNA follows: TGTGCCAGCAGTAAAACCGGACCCGGCCGCGGGCAGTACTTC. Its translation: CASSKTGPGRGQYF.

A few counts support this clone. The rearrangement links TRBV7-6 to TRBJ2-5, with 11 bases fitting TRBD2. CDR3 length: 15 residues. In germline, CDR1 is SGHVS, CDR2 FNYEAQ. Germline trimming cut 4 bases from V and 1 base from J; bases unmatched to any gene: 2. CDR3 amino acids: CASSSGTSGQETQYF. The CDR3 nucleotides are TGTGCCAGCAGCTCCGGGACTAGCGGCCAAGAGACCCAGTACTTC.

V gene TRBV21-1 combines with J gene TRBJ1-5; the DNA was not compared with TRBD1, the D call given in the table. TRBV21-1 is marked as a pseudogene. The CDR3 has 15 residues. Here the CDR3 reads CASSLGTANNQPQHF. The CDR3 bases are TGTGCCAGCAGCCTTGGGACAGCAAACAATCAGCCCCAGCATTTT.

The chain recombines TRBV15 with TRBJ2-3; possible D gene TRBD2, 5 bases. The CDR3 contains 18 residues. V was clipped by 1 base and J by 6 bases, with 23 bases between them. The germline gives CDR1 LNHNV, CDR2 YYDKDF (reference sequence). The CDR3 DNA reads TGTGCCACCAGCAGAGTTGAGTACGGCAGCCCGGAGGACGATACGCAGTATTTT. Translation: CATSRVEYGSPEDDTQYF.

CDR3: CASSERWAGGRKLFF. The CDR3 DNA reads TGTGCCAGCAGTGAAAGGTGGGCAGGGGGCCGGAAACTGTTTTTT. The chain links TRBV6-1 to TRBJ1-4, with 8 bases lining up with TRBD1. Losses at the gene ends were 2 bases for V and 11 bases for J; bases not matched to a gene: 10. The CDR3 runs to 15 residues. Germline-derived CDR1 and CDR2 are MNHNS and SASEGT.

V is TRBV7-4 and J is TRBJ2-7; 7 bases line up with TRBD1. Losses at the gene ends were 5 bases for V and 2 bases for J; bases not matched to a gene: 9. Germline CDR1 SGHVT, CDR2 SQSDAQ. The CDR3 spans 15 residues. In DNA, the CDR3 is TGTGCCAGCAGCCCACCGACAGGGTCGGCCTACGAGCAGTACTTC. Its translation: CASSPPTGSAYEQYF.

The J gene is TRBJ1-4, the V gene TRBV5-6; D is perhaps TRBD1 (5 bases). The V gene's germline CDR1 is SGHDT and CDR2 YYEEEE. The V end was cut by 5 bases, the J end by 10 bases, with 15 bases between. The CDR3 extends over 13 amino acids. The CDR3 DNA sequence: TGTGCCAGCAGTTCCAGGACGGGGGGAAAACTGTTTTTT. This codes for CASSSRTGGKLFF.

This clone was recorded only once. This sequence joins TRBV6-1 and TRBJ1-1; 8 bases align to TRBD1. The V gene's germline CDR1 is MNHNS and CDR2 SASEGT. The CDR3 is 15 amino acids. With 2 bases clipped from V and 5 bases from J, the junction kept 7 bases outside the gene matches. CDR3 residues: CASSEIPRQGTEAFF. The CDR3 DNA follows: TGTGCCAGCAGTGAAATCCCGAGACAGGGGACTGAAGCTTTCTTT.

V and J are TRBV13 and TRBJ2-3; 14 positions agree with TRBD2. Germline loops: CDR1 PRHDT, CDR2 FYEKMQ (reference sequence). Unmatched junction bases numbered 4, after V lost 4 bases and J lost 4 bases. This CDR3 comprises 16 residues. The chain's CDR3 is CASSWGLAGVPDTQYF. The CDR3 DNA reads as TGTGCCAGCAGCTGGGGACTAGCGGGAGTCCCAGATACGCAGTATTTT.

This chain links TRBV18 with TRBJ1-3; 7 bases are a match to TRBD1. The trim removed 1 base at V and 2 bases at J, leaving 14 bases unmatched. The CDR3 totals 19 residues. The germline V gene encodes CDR1 KGHSH and CDR2 LQKENI. CDR3 in DNA: TGTGCCAGCTCACCACGGACAGGCCCCACCGCCGTCGCTGGAAACACCATATATTTT. This gives the protein CASSPRTGPTAVAGNTIYF.

V and J are TRBV5-1 and TRBJ1-1; D may be TRBD1 (5 bases). Per germline, CDR1 SGHRS and CDR2 YFSETQ. V was shortened by 5 bases and J by 4 bases, with 15 bases between the two germline ends. The CDR3 consists of 14 residues. The CDR3 DNA is TGCGCCAGCAGGCGGGGGAATCGGATCACTGAAGCTTTCTTT. Translation gives CASRRGNRITEAFF.

This clone was observed a handful of times. The CDR3 DNA is TGTGCCAGCAGGCTTCCCTCCGACAGAAACAATGAGCAGTTCTTC. It translates to CASRLPSDRNNEQFF. The rearrangement uses TRBV7-2 and TRBJ2-1, with TRBD1 as a possible D gene (5 bases). This CDR3 contains 15 residues. Germline values: CDR1 SGHTA, CDR2 FQGNSA. V dropped 6 bases and J dropped 5 bases, with 17 bases sitting between them.

J is TRBJ1-5 and V is TRBV11-2; TRBD1 matches at 9 bases. The V gene end was trimmed by 0 bases and the J gene end by 7 bases; junction bases not matched to a gene: 7. The CDR3 is 16 amino acids. Looked up from germline, CDR1 is SGHAT and CDR2 is FQNNGV. CDR3 sequence (DNA): TGTGCCAGCAGCTTAGATCATAGGACAGGGGACCAGCCCCAGCATTTT. Amino acids: CASSLDHRTGDQPQHF.

The chain employs TRBV2 and TRBJ2-7; tentative D call: TRBD1 (7 bases). Trimming shortened V by 6 bases and J by 4 bases, and 10 bases separated the two germline ends. Germline CDR1 and CDR2: SNHLY and FYNNEI. The length of the CDR3 is 12 residues. Written as DNA, the CDR3 is TGTGCCAGCAGCGCAGGGGGGTACGAGCAGTACTTC. Protein: CASSAGGYEQYF.

The V call is TRBV10-3, the J call TRBJ2-2; the D gene is possibly TRBD2 (5 bases). This CDR3 comprises 16 residues. CDR1 is ENHRY, CDR2 SYGVKD, per germline. Trimming stripped 6 bases from V and 0 bases from J, with 14 bases between. The CDR3 DNA reads as TGTGCCATCAGCTTGAGCGGTCCTACGAACACCGGGGAGCTGTTTTTT. Translating gives CAISLSGPTNTGELFF.